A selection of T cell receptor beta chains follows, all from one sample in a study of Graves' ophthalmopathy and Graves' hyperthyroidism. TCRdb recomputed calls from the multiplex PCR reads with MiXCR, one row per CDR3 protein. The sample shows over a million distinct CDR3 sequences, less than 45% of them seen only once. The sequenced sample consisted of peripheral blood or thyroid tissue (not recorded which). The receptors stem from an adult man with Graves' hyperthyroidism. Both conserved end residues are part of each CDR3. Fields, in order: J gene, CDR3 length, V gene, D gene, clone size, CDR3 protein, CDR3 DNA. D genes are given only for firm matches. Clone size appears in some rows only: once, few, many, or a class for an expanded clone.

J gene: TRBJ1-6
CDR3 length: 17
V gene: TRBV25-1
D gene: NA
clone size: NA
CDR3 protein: CASMYDSFPQGNSPLHF
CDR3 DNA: TGTGCCAGCATGTATGACAGCTTCCCACAGGGTAATTCACCCCTCCACTTT

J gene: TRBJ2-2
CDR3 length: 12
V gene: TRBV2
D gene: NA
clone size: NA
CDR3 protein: CASNTVPRELFF
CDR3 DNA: TGTGCCAGCAATACGGTCCCCCGGGAGCTGTTTTTT

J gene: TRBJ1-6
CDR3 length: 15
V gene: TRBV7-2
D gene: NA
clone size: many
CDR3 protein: CASSLRARSSSPLHF
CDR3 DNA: TGTGCCAGCAGCTTAAGGGCGAGAAGTAGTTCACCCCTCCACTTT

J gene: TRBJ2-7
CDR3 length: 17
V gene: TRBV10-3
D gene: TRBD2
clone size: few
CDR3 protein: CASSEEGLAGGSGEQYF
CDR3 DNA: TGTGCCAGCAGTGAAGAGGGACTAGCGGGAGGAAGTGGCGAGCAGTACTTC

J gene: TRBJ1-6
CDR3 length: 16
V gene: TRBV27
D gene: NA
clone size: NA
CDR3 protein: CASEDVREGGNSPLHF
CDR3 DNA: TGTGCCAGCGAAGACGTAAGGGAAGGGGGTAATTCACCCCTCCACTTT

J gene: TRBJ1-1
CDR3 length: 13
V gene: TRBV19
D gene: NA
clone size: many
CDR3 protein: CASRKGRGTEAFF
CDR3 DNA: TGTGCCAGTAGGAAGGGGAGGGGCACTGAAGCTTTCTTT

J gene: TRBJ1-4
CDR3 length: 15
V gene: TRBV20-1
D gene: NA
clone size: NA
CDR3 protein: CSAESIAGAQEQLFF
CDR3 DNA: TGCAGTGCCGAGTCTATTGCAGGGGCTCAGGAACAACTGTTTTTT

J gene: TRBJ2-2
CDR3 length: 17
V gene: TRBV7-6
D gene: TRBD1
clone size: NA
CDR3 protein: CASSLSARRDREGELFF
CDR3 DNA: TGTGCCAGCAGCTTATCCGCACGTAGGGACAGGGAGGGGGAGCTGTTTTTT

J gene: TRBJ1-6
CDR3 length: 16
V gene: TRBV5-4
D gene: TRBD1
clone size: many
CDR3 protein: CASSPRTGGGVSPLHF
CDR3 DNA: TGTGCCAGCAGCCCCAGGACAGGGGGCGGTGTCTCACCCCTCCACTTT

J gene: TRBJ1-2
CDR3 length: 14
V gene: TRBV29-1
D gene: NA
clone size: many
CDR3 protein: CSVVIRSPNYGYTF
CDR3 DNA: TGCAGCGTTGTAATCCGGAGTCCTAACTATGGCTACACCTTC

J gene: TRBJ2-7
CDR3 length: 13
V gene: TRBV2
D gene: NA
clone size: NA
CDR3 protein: CVSRSWSEYEQYF
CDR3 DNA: TGTGTCAGCAGATCCTGGTCCGAGTACGAGCAGTACTTC

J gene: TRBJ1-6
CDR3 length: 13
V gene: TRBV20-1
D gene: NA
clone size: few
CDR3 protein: CSAPGTNNSPLHF
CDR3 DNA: TGCAGTGCTCCCGGGACAAATAATTCACCCCTCCACTTT

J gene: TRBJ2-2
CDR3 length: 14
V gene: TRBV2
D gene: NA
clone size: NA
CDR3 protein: CASRLGSGTGELFF
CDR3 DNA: TGTGCCAGCAGACTAGGCTCTGGAACCGGGGAGCTGTTTTTT

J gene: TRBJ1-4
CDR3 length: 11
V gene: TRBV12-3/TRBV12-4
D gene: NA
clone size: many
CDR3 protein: CASTIGGKLFF
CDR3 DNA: TGTGCCAGCACTATTGGGGGGAAACTGTTTTTT

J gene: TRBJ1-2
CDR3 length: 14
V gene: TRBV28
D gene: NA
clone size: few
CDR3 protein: CASQSPGYGYGYTF
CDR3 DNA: TGTGCCAGCCAGAGCCCGGGATACGGCTATGGCTACACCTTC

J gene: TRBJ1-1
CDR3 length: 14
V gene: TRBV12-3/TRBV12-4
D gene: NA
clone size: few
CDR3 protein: CASNPLRGNTEAFF
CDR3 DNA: TGTGCCAGCAACCCATTACGGGGAAACACTGAAGCTTTCTTT

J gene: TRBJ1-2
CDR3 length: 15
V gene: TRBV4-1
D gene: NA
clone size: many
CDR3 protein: CASSQETAHFYGYTF
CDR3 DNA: TGCGCCAGCAGCCAAGAGACAGCCCACTTCTATGGCTACACCTTC

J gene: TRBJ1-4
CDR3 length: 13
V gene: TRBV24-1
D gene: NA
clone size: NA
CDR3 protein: CATSDGDCLKLFF
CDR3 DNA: TGTGCCACCAGCGATGGGGACTGCCTAAAACTGTTTTTT

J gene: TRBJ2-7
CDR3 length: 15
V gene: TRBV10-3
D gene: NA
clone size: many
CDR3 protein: CAALDREKNIYEQYF
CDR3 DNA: TGTGCCGCCCTCGACCGGGAGAAGAATATCTACGAGCAGTACTTC

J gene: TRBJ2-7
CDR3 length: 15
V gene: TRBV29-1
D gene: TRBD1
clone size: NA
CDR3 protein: CSVEGGDRGEYEQYF
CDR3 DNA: TGCAGCGTTGAAGGTGGGGACAGGGGGGAATACGAGCAGTACTTC

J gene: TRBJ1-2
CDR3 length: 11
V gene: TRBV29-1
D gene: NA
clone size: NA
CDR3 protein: CSAGTNSGYTF
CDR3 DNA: TGCAGCGCGGGGACCAATAGTGGCTACACCTTC

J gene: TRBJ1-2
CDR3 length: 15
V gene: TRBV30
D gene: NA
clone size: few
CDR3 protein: CAWSVRRVANYGYTF
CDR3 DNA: TGTGCCTGGAGTGTAAGGAGGGTAGCTAACTATGGCTACACCTTC

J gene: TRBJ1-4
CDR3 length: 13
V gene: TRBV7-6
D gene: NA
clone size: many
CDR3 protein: CAIKDSRREKLFF
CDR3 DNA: TGTGCCATCAAAGACAGCCGTCGGGAAAAACTGTTTTTT

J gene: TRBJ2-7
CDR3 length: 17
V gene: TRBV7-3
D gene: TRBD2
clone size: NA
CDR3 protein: CASSEGLAGGASYEQYF
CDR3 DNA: TGTGCCAGCAGTGAGGGACTAGCGGGGGGCGCCTCCTACGAGCAGTACTTC

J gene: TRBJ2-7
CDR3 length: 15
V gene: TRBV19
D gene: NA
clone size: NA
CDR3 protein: CASSIPGNAGYEQYF
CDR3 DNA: TGTGCCAGTAGTATTCCAGGGAACGCGGGGTACGAGCAGTACTTC

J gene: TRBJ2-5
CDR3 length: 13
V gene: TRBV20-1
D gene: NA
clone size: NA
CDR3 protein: CSARTGPGREQYF
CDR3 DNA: TGCAGTGCTAGAACCGGCCCGGGCCGGGAGCAGTACTTC

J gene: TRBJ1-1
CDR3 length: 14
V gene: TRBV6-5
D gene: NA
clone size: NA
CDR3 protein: CASSYRQMNTEAFF
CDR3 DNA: TGTGCCAGCAGTTATCGCCAAATGAACACTGAAGCTTTCTTT

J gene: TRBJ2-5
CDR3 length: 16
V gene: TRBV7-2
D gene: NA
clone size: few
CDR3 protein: CASSLGFQGALETQYF
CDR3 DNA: TGTGCCAGCAGCTTGGGTTTCCAGGGAGCACTGGAGACCCAGTACTTC